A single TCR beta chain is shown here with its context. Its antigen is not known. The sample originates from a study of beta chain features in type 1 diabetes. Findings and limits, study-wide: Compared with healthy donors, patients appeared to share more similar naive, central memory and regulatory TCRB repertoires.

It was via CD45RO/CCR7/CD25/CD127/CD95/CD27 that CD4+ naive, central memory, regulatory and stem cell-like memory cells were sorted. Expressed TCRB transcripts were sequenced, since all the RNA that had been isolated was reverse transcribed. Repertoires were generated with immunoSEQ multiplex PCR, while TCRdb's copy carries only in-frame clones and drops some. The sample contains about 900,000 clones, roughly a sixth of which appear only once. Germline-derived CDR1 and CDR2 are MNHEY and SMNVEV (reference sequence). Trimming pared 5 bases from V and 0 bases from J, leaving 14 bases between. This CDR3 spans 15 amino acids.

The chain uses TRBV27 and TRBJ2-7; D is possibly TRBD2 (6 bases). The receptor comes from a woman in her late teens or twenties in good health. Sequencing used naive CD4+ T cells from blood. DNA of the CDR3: TGTGCCAGCAGTCCAACGGGACTCTCCTCCTACGAGCAGTACTTC. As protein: CASSPTGLSSYEQYF.